The 13 T cell receptor beta chains given below trace back to one sample, sequenced in a study of patients and donors after allogeneic stem cell transplantation. One entry per CDR3 protein, called by TCRdb with MiXCR from the RT-PCR reads. The table includes approximately 160,000 distinct CDR3 sequences, around 28% detected once. The sample comprised blood, either unsorted or a sorted T cell fraction (not recorded which). The receptor source for this set is a human donor who was either an allogeneic HSCT recipient or a stem cell or donor lymphocyte infusion donor (not recorded which). It is not recorded whose cells these are; they may come from a transplant donor.

This clonotype was seen many times. The gene calls are TRBV18 and TRBJ1-5; TRBD1 might be the D (6 bases). The germline CDR1 and CDR2 sequences are KGHSH and LQKENI. There are 13 residues in the CDR3. Trimming removed 5 bases at V and 2 bases at J, with 7 bases between. In DNA form, the CDR3 reads TGTGCCAGCTCAGGGGGGCGCAATCAGCCCCAGCATTTT. Amino acid sequence: CASSGGRNQPQHF.

J is TRBJ2-7 and V is TRBV15, with TRBD1 matching over 7 bases. Per the germline V gene, CDR1 is LNHNV and CDR2 is YYDKDF (reference sequence). Germline trimming cut 10 bases from V and 3 bases from J; bases unmatched to any gene: 12. The CDR3 is made up of 14 amino acids. The CDR3 protein is CAIPARDSLYEQYF. The CDR3 nucleotides read TGTGCCATTCCCGCCCGGGACAGTCTCTACGAGCAGTACTTC.

This clonotype was seen only a few times. The V gene is TRBV7-3, the J gene TRBJ2-1; tentatively, D is TRBD2 (5 bases). V gave up 3 bases and J gave up 0 bases, with 12 bases separating them. Germline loops: CDR1 SGHTA, CDR2 FQGTGA. This CDR3 spans 16 amino acids. CDR3 bases: TGTGCCAGCAGCTTCGCAGCGGACGGCTCCTACAATGAGCAGTTCTTC. Translated, it gives CASSFAADGSYNEQFF.

There are a few counts of this clonotype. The chain links TRBV5-1 to TRBJ2-1; 9 bases agree with TRBD2. The junction had 9 bases not matched to a gene; V was cut back by 2 bases and J by 3 bases. The germline CDR1 and CDR2 sequences are SGHRS and YFSETQ. CDR3 size: 17 residues. The CDR3 here is CASSLHGLASLYNEQFF. CDR3 bases: TGCGCCAGCAGCTTACACGGACTAGCGAGTCTCTACAATGAGCAGTTCTTC.

This CDR3 reads CASSGSVRAHTQYF. CDR3 DNA sequence: TGTGCCAGCAGCGGGTCCGTTCGAGCGCATACGCAGTATTTT. The chain carries TRBV9 and TRBJ2-3; D call uncertain. The length of the CDR3 is 14 residues. V was trimmed by 3 bases and J by 7 bases, leaving 15 bases between them. Germline CDR1 is SGDLS and CDR2 is YYNGEE.

This clonotype was seen a handful of times. This chain joins TRBV5-1 and TRBJ2-5; D is unresolved. V lost 6 bases and J 7 bases, leaving 10 bases between the germline ends. The CDR3 loop spans 11 amino acids. The germline CDR1 and CDR2 sequences are SGHRS and YFSETQ. The CDR3 DNA follows: TGCGCCAGCACCGCCAAAGGGACCCAGTACTTC. Translation gives CASTAKGTQYF.

A few counts support this clonotype. The CDR3 DNA reads TGTGCCATCAGTAGGACTAGCGGGAGAAGTGAGACCCAGTACTTC. It translates to CAISRTSGRSETQYF. The rearrangement joins TRBV10-3 to TRBJ2-5; 13 nucleotides match TRBD2. The CDR3 length is 15 residues. Trimming took 5 bases from V and 5 from J; bases not matched to a gene: 5. Germline lookup yields CDR1 ENHRY and CDR2 SYGVKD.

The chain joins TRBV5-5 to TRBJ2-2, with D uncertain. In germline, CDR1 is SGHKS, CDR2 YYEKEE (reference sequence). This CDR3 has 13 residues. V shed 0 bases and J shed 5 bases, with 5 bases lying between them. The CDR3 loop is CASSLEWTGELFF. CDR3 nucleotide sequence: TGTGCCAGCAGCTTGGAGTGGACCGGGGAGCTGTTTTTT.

This clonotype came up many times. The chain uses TRBV29-1 and TRBJ1-2, with 9 bases matching TRBD1. Germline-derived CDR1 and CDR2 are SQVTM and ANQGSEA. The CDR3 runs 14 residues. The V gene end was trimmed by 1 base and the J gene end by 4 bases; junction bases not matched to a gene: 4. CDR3 DNA: TGCAGCGTTGAAGTGGGGACAGGGCGCTATGGCTACACCTTC. Protein: CSVEVGTGRYGYTF. The variable domain in full, with the rest retrieved from reference TRBV29-1 and TRBJ1-2, is SAVISQKPSRDICQRGTSLTIQCQVDSQVTMMFWYRQQPGQSLTLIATANQGSEATYESGFVIDKFPISRPNLTFSTLTVSNMSPEDSSIYLCSVEVGTGRYGYTFGSGTRLTVV.

The rearrangement links TRBV9 to TRBJ2-7, with D perhaps matching TRBD1 or TRBD2 (6 bases each). Looked up from germline, CDR1 is SGDLS and CDR2 is YYNGEE. Trimming removed 2 bases from V and 0 bases from J, with 15 bases in between. The CDR3 runs 16 residues. CDR3 protein: CASSVGRTGASYEQYF. The CDR3 DNA reads as TGTGCCAGCAGCGTTGGTCGGACGGGGGCCTCCTACGAGCAGTACTTC.

The chain joins TRBV27 to TRBJ2-7, with a tentative D call TRBD1 (5 bases). The V gene lost 7 bases and the J gene lost 2 bases, with 15 bases spanning the gap. Germline lookup yields CDR1 MNHEY and CDR2 SMNVEV (reference sequence). This CDR3 has 14 residues. In DNA form, the CDR3 reads TGTGCCAGCAAGGAAAGGGGAAGGGCCTACGAGCAGTACTTC. This codes for CASKERGRAYEQYF.

This clonotype was picked up one time. The chain employs TRBV28 and TRBJ2-6; 11 positions match TRBD2. V shed 10 bases and J 0 bases; nucleotides not matched to a gene: 2. This CDR3 is 15 amino acids long. CDR1 is MDHEN and CDR2 is SYDVKM in the germline V gene. As DNA, the CDR3 is TGTGCCACCGGGACTAGCGGCTCTGGGGCCAACGTCCTGACTTTC. Protein: CATGTSGSGANVLTF. The variable domain in full, completed from reference TRBV28 and TRBJ2-6, reads DVKVTQSSRYLVKRTGEKVFLECVQDMDHENMFWYRQDPGLGLRLIYFSYDVKMKEKGDIPEGYSVSREKKERFSLILESASTNQTSMYLCATGTSGSGANVLTFGAGSRLTVL.

This clonotype was seen more than once but under ten times. This chain links TRBV7-2 with TRBJ1-4, with a possible D match to TRBD1 (5 bases). The V end lost 5 bases, the J end lost 7 bases, and 14 bases lay between the germline ends. The germline V gene encodes CDR1 SGHTA and CDR2 FQGNSA. CDR3 length: 14 amino acids. The CDR3 here is CASSLQVRGEKLFF. The DNA of the CDR3 is TGTGCCAGCAGCCTACAGGTGCGAGGTGAAAAACTGTTTTTT.